This T cell receptor (beta chain) is from a study of cytomegalovirus exposure and HLA in healthy donors. Overall study findings and caveats: Reportedly, HLA-A and HLA-B alleles of most subjects were accurately predicted from TCR beta. Reportedly, diagnosis of cytomegalovirus status by the classifier showed high specificity and sensitivity. Most TCR sequences proved rare, with some public TCRs found in many donors.

V shed 7 bases and J 4 bases; nucleotides not matched to a gene: 5. CDR3 length: 14 residues. Germline V gives CDR1 LNHDA, CDR2 SQIVND (reference sequence). Worth noting for this clone: What it recognizes is unknown.

13 Jbeta primers and 60 Vbeta primers were used for the PCR. Generated by immunoSEQ multiplex PCR, the TCRdb table keeps only in-frame clones and is missing some. Found here are about 130,000 clones, 70% to 80% of them singletons; the top ten hold about 3%. The sequencing sample was made of PBMCs. This receptor was taken from a human donor in good health. The chain joins TRBV19 to TRBJ2-1, with TRBD2 matching over 9 bases. The CDR3 sequence is CASMELAGYNEQFF. The CDR3 coding sequence is TGTGCCAGTATGGAACTAGCGGGTTACAATGAGCAGTTCTTC.